This entry lists 26 T cell receptor beta chains sequenced from one sample in a study of cytomegalovirus exposure and HLA in healthy donors. This table comes from immunoSEQ multiplex PCR, and its TCRdb copy is limited to in-frame clones, with some not included. The profile shows more than 95,000 clones, 85% to 90% of them singletons. Sequencing input: PBMCs. The receptor set was obtained from a woman aged 18-29 years in good health and CMV-seronegative.

The rearrangement uses TRBV5-4 and TRBJ1-1; D is unclear. Per germline, CDR1 SGHNT and CDR2 YYREEE (reference sequence). The CDR3 is 12 amino acids. V lost 4 bases, J lost 5 bases, and 9 bases lay in between. The CDR3 coding sequence is TGTGCCAGCAGCGCCGGAGGGACTGAAGCTTTCTTT. It codes for CASSAGGTEAFF.

The rearrangement joins TRBV6-6 to TRBJ2-4; TRBD2 is a possible D gene (6 bases). In germline, CDR1 is MNHNY, CDR2 SVGAGI (reference sequence). V gave up 7 bases and J gave up 1 base, with 11 bases separating them. The CDR3 totals 14 residues. In nucleotides, the CDR3 is TGTGCCAGCATGAACCGGGAGGCCAAAAACATTCAGTACTTC. Translation: CASMNREAKNIQYF.

This rearrangement joins TRBV7-6 to TRBJ1-1; tentative D call: TRBD1 (6 bases). The ends were cut back, 5 bases at V and 4 bases at J, with 11 bases in the middle. The CDR3 is 13 residues long. CDR1 and CDR2 from the germline V gene are SGHVS and FNYEAQ. The CDR3 DNA reads as TGTGCCAGCAGCGGGGGCCCTGTCACTGAAGCTTTCTTT. Residues: CASSGGPVTEAFF.

The rearrangement joins TRBV6-1 to TRBJ2-5; D is perhaps TRBD1 (6 bases). The CDR3 runs to 14 residues. Germline lookup yields CDR1 MNHNS and CDR2 SASEGT. The V gene lost 0 bases and the J gene lost 6 bases, with 11 bases spanning the gap. This CDR3 is CASSEAAGVKTQYF. CDR3 bases: TGTGCCAGCAGTGAAGCCGCAGGGGTGAAGACCCAGTACTTC.

There are a few counts of this clone. The V and J genes are TRBV6-6 and TRBJ2-7, with 11 bases lining up with TRBD1. Germline-derived CDR1 and CDR2 are MNHNY and SVGAGI (reference sequence). V lost 6 bases to trimming and J lost 5 bases; unmatched junction nucleotides: 6. CDR3 size: 14 residues. The CDR3 nucleotides are TGTGCCAGCAGAACCGGGACAGGGGGAAACGAGCAGTACTTC. As protein: CASRTGTGGNEQYF.

V gene TRBV13 combines with J gene TRBJ2-7; TRBD2 aligns across 12 bases. The germline V gene has CDR1 PRHDT and CDR2 FYEKMQ (reference sequence). This CDR3 contains 16 residues. V lost 5 bases to trimming and J lost 0 bases; unmatched junction nucleotides: 5. This CDR3 is CASSRRTSGISYEQYF. CDR3 bases: TGTGCCAGCAGCCGAAGGACTAGCGGGATCTCCTACGAGCAGTACTTC. The whole variable domain, filled in from reference TRBV13 and TRBJ2-7, reads AAGVIQSPRHLIKEKRETATLKCYPIPRHDTVYWYQQGPGQDPQFLISFYEKMQSDKGSIPDRFSAQQFSDYHSELNMSSLELGDSALYFCASSRRTSGISYEQYFGPGTRLTVT.

This sequence joins TRBV6-5 and TRBJ2-1, with a weak D call TRBD1 (6 bases). CDR1 and CDR2 from the germline V gene are MNHEY and SVGAGI. The CDR3 is made up of 15 amino acids. V gave up 0 bases and J gave up 5 bases, with 11 bases separating them. The DNA for the CDR3 is TGTGCCAGCAGTTACTCGGGTTCAGGGGACAATGAGCAGTTCTTC. This encodes CASSYSGSGDNEQFF.

The chain uses TRBV7-9 and TRBJ2-3, with D maybe TRBD2 (6 bases). V lost 0 bases and J lost 6, with 10 bases in between. CDR1 is SEHNR, CDR2 FQNEAQ, per germline (reference sequence). The CDR3 extends over 14 amino acids. CDR3 protein: CASSLALGGDTQYF. In DNA form, the CDR3 reads TGTGCCAGCAGCTTAGCGCTCGGGGGTGATACGCAGTATTTT.

J is TRBJ2-5 and V is TRBV4-3; 8 bases are shared with TRBD2. The CDR3 has 15 residues. V was clipped by 1 base and J by 5 bases; unmatched bases: 6. The germline V gene encodes CDR1 LGHNA and CDR2 YSLEER. DNA for the CDR3: TGCGCCAGCAGCCAAGCGGGAGGGCCGGGGGAGACCCAGTACTTC. Amino acid sequence: CASSQAGGPGETQYF.

The rearrangement uses TRBV30 and TRBJ1-6; D may be TRBD1 (5 bases). V was pared by 1 base and J by 7 bases, with 8 bases between. Germline V gives CDR1 GTSNPN, CDR2 SVGIG (reference sequence). There are 13 residues in the CDR3. The CDR3 sequence: CAWSGQTNSPLHF. The DNA for the CDR3 is TGTGCCTGGAGTGGACAGACCAATTCACCCCTCCACTTT.

The table lists this clone with a count of one. The chain links TRBV9 to TRBJ2-2; TRBD1 matches at 8 bases. Losses at the gene ends were 2 bases for V and 3 bases for J; bases not matched to a gene: 6. The germline V gene encodes CDR1 SGDLS and CDR2 YYNGEE. The CDR3 sequence is 16 residues long. CDR3 residues: CASSVAGQAHTGELFF. In DNA form, the CDR3 reads TGTGCCAGCAGCGTTGCGGGACAGGCTCACACCGGGGAGCTGTTTTTT.

J is TRBJ1-2 and V is TRBV6-5; D gene unclear. The ends were cut back, 2 bases at V and 8 bases at J, with 12 bases in the middle. Germline assignment: CDR1 MNHEY and CDR2 SVGAGI. This CDR3 has 13 residues. In DNA, the CDR3 is TGTGCCAGCAGTTACGTCACCACGGGGGGCTACACCTTC. It yields the protein CASSYVTTGGYTF.

CDR3 in amino acids: CASSFGTGYEQYF. DNA for the CDR3: TGTGCCAGCAGCTTCGGGACAGGGTACGAGCAGTACTTC. V gene TRBV9 combines with J gene TRBJ2-7, with TRBD1 matching 9 bases. The junction had 3 bases not matched to a gene; V was cut back by 4 bases and J by 4 bases. The length of the CDR3 is 13 residues. Germline CDR1 SGDLS, CDR2 YYNGEE.

The chain is built from TRBV18 and TRBJ2-7; 7 bases are a match to TRBD1. The CDR3 has 14 residues. Germline values: CDR1 KGHSH, CDR2 LQKENI. The V gene end was trimmed by 2 bases and the J gene end by 2 bases; junction bases not matched to a gene: 3. This CDR3 reads CASSPGQDPYEQYF. Written as DNA, the CDR3 is TGTGCCAGCTCACCAGGACAGGATCCCTACGAGCAGTACTTC.

The rearrangement uses TRBV27 and TRBJ2-2, with 7 bases identical to TRBD2. This CDR3 has 16 amino acids. V was pared by 7 bases and J by 0 bases, with 8 bases of the junction left unmatched. CDR1 and CDR2 (germline): MNHEY, SMNVEV (reference sequence). As DNA, the CDR3 is TGTGCCAGCACCACCCTCACTAGCGCGAACACCGGGGAGCTGTTTTTT. It specifies CASTTLTSANTGELFF.

This rearrangement joins TRBV19 to TRBJ2-7, with D unresolved. This CDR3 is built from 15 residues. Germline CDR1 reads LNHDA; CDR2 reads SQIVND (reference sequence). Trimming removed 5 bases from V and 3 bases from J, with 17 bases in between. In nucleotides, the CDR3 is TGTGCCAGTAGTCCCTCCGCGGATTCCAGCTACGAGCAGTACTTC. Amino acids: CASSPSADSSYEQYF.

This clone was observed a single time. The chain recombines TRBV18 with TRBJ2-7; 11 positions agree with TRBD2. Looked up from germline, CDR1 is KGHSH and CDR2 is LQKENI. There are 17 residues in the CDR3. After removal of 1 base from V and 5 bases from J, the junction contained 10 bases not matched to a gene. This CDR3 is CASSPLGLSGRAHEQYF. CDR3 DNA: TGTGCCAGCTCACCACTGGGGCTTAGCGGGAGGGCCCACGAGCAGTACTTC.

This chain links TRBV30 with TRBJ2-1; TRBD2 agrees at 11 bases. The CDR3 consists of 14 residues. The ends lost 6 bases at V and 7 bases at J; junction bases unmatched: 8. Germline assignment: CDR1 GTSNPN and CDR2 SVGIG (reference sequence). In DNA form, the CDR3 reads TGTGCCTGTGATTTAGCGGGGGGGCCGAATGAGCAGTTCTTC. This translates into CACDLAGGPNEQFF.

This chain uses TRBV7-3 with TRBJ2-3; 10 nucleotides match TRBD1. Germline V lookup: CDR1 SGHTA, CDR2 FQGTGA. This CDR3 has 16 amino acids. J lost 6 bases, V lost 4 bases, and 10 bases had no gene match. The CDR3 here is CASSSGTGVKYDTQYF. CDR3 bases: TGTGCCAGCAGCTCAGGGACAGGGGTGAAGTATGATACGCAGTATTTT. Based on the CDR3 plus reference TRBV7-3 and TRBJ2-3, the full variable domain is GAGVSQTPSNKVTEKGKYVELRCDPISGHTALYWYRQSLGQGPEFLIYFQGTGAADDSGLPNDRFFAVRPEGSVSTLKIQRTERGDSAVYLCASSSGTGVKYDTQYFGPGTRLTVL.

This chain uses TRBV19 with TRBJ2-3; no reliable D call. Germline-derived CDR1 and CDR2 are LNHDA and SQIVND (reference sequence). V lost 5 bases and J 5 bases, leaving 8 bases between the germline ends. CDR3 length equals 12 residues. In nucleotides, the CDR3 is TGTGCCAGTAGTCACGGCGGAGATACGCAGTATTTT. It is translated as CASSHGGDTQYF.

The chain couples TRBV6-5 to TRBJ1-4, with TRBD1 matching over 10 bases. After removal of 8 bases from V and 5 bases from J, the junction contained 8 bases not matched to a gene. This CDR3 comprises 15 residues. Germline CDR1 and CDR2: MNHEY and SVGAGI. The CDR3 spells CASRDRGRQNEKLFF. The CDR3 DNA reads TGTGCCAGCCGGGACAGGGGTCGGCAAAATGAAAAACTGTTTTTT.

The chain's CDR3 is CASSRLQGSTEAFF. The CDR3 DNA is TGTGCCAGCAGCCGCTTACAGGGCAGCACTGAAGCTTTCTTT. This chain connects TRBV14 to TRBJ1-1; tentative D call: TRBD1 (6 bases). Trimming removed 4 bases from V and 4 bases from J, with 13 bases in between. Germline V gives CDR1 SGHDN, CDR2 FVKESK. CDR3 size: 14 residues.

This chain links TRBV27 with TRBJ2-1; 11 bases are shared with TRBD2. Germline lookup yields CDR1 MNHEY and CDR2 SMNVEV (reference sequence). V lost 1 base and J lost 5; bases outside the gene matches: 7. The CDR3 spans 17 residues. CDR3 region: CASSLLAGGSFNNEQFF. The CDR3 bases are TGTGCCAGCAGTTTATTAGCGGGGGGGAGTTTCAACAATGAGCAGTTCTTC.

This clone occurred a few times. This chain connects TRBV5-1 to TRBJ2-7, with TRBD1 matching over 10 bases. The germline V gene encodes CDR1 SGHRS and CDR2 YFSETQ. V lost 4 bases, J lost 6 bases, and 13 bases stayed unmatched. The CDR3 length is 16 residues. Here the CDR3 reads CASSTYKGQGIVEQYF. Written as DNA, the CDR3 is TGCGCCAGCAGCACGTATAAGGGACAGGGGATTGTCGAGCAGTACTTC.

This sequence joins TRBV6-5 and TRBJ1-2; D is possibly TRBD1 (5 bases). The CDR3 extends over 11 amino acids. CDR1 and CDR2 (germline): MNHEY, SVGAGI. V shed 5 bases and J shed 7 bases, with 8 bases lying between them. The DNA for the CDR3 is TGTGCCAGCAGTGCGGGACTTGGCTACACCTTC. The encoded protein is CASSAGLGYTF.

The V call is TRBV14, the J call TRBJ2-1; no clear D. Germline V gives CDR1 SGHDN, CDR2 FVKESK. CDR3 length: 11 residues. V lost 1 base and J 10 bases, leaving 5 bases between the germline ends. CDR3 in amino acids: CASSQGYEQFF. The CDR3 region has the DNA TGTGCCAGCAGCCAAGGCTACGAGCAGTTCTTC.